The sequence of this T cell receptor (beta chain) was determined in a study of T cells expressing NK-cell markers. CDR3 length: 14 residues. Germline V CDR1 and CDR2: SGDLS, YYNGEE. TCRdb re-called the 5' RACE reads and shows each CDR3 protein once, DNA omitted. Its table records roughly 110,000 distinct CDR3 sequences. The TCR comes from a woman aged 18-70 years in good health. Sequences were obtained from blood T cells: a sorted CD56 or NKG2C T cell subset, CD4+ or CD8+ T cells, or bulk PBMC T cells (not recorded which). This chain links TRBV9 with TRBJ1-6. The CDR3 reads CASSGASIGSPLHF.